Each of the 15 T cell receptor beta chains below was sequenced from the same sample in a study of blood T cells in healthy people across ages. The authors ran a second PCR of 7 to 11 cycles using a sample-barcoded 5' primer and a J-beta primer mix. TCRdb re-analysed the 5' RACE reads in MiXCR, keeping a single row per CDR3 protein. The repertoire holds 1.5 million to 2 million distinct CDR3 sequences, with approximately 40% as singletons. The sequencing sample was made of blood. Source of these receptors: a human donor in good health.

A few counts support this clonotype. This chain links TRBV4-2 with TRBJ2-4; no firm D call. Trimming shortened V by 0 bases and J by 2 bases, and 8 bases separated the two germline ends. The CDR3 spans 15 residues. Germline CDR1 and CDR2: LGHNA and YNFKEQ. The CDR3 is CASSQEALSKNIQYF. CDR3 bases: TGTGCCAGCAGCCAAGAGGCCCTATCCAAAAACATTCAGTACTTC.

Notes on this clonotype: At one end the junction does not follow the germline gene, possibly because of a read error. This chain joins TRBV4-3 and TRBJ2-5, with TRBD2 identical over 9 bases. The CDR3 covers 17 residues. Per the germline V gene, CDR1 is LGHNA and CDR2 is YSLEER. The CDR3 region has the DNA TGCGCCAGCAGCCAAGAAGTGCGGGGGGGCGGTCAAGGGACCCAGTACTTC. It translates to CASSQEVRGGGQGTQYF.

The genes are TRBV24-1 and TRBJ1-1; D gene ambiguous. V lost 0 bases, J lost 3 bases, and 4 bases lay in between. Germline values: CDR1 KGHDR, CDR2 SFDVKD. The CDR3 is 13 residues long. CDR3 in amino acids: CATSDLDYTEAFF. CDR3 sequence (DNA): TGTGCCACCAGTGATTTGGACTACACTGAAGCTTTCTTT.

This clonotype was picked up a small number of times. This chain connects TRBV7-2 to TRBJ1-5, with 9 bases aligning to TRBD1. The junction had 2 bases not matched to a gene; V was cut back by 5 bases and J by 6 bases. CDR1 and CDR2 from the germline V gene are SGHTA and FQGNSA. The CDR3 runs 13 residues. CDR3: CASSRTGVQPQHF. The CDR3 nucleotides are TGTGCCAGCAGCAGGACAGGGGTTCAGCCCCAGCATTTT.

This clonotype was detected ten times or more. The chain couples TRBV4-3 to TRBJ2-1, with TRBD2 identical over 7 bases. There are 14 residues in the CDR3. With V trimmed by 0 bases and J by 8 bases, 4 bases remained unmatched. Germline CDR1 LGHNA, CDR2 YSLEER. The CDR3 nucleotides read TGCGCCAGCAGCCAAGAAGGGAGGGTAGATGAGCAGTTCTTC. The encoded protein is CASSQEGRVDEQFF.

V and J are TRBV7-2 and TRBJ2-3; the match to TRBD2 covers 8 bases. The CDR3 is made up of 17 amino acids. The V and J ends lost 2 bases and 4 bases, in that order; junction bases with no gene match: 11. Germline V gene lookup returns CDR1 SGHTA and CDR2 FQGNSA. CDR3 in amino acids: CASSLRTGGLAADTQYF. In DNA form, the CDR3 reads TGTGCCAGCAGCTTACGTACTGGCGGACTAGCAGCAGATACGCAGTATTTT.

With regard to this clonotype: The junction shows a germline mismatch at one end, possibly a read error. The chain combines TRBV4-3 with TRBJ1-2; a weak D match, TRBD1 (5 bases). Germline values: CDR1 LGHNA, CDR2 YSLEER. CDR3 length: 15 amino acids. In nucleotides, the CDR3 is TGCGCCGGCAGCCAAGTTCTCGGGGGTCACTATGGCTACACCTTC. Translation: CAGSQVLGGHYGYTF.

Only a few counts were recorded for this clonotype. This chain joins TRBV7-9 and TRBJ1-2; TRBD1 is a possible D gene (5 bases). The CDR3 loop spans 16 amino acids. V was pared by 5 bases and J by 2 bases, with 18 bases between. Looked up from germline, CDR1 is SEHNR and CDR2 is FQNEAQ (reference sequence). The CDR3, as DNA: TGTGCCAGCAGCCTCCGTCGAGGGACGCAAAACTATGGCTACACCTTC. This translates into CASSLRRGTQNYGYTF. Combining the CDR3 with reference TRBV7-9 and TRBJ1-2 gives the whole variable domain DTGVSQNPRHKITKRGQNVTFRCDPISEHNRLYWYRQTLGQGPEFLTYFQNEAQLEKSRLLSDRFSAERPKGSFSTLEIQRTEQGDSAMYLCASSLRRGTQNYGYTFGSGTRLTVV.

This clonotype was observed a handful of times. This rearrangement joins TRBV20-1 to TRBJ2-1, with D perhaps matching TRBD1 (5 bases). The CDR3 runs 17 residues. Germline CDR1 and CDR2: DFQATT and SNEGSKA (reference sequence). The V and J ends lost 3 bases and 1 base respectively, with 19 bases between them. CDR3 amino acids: CSARGDRALGSYNEQFF. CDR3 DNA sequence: TGCAGTGCTAGGGGTGACAGAGCCCTTGGTTCCTACAATGAGCAGTTCTTC.

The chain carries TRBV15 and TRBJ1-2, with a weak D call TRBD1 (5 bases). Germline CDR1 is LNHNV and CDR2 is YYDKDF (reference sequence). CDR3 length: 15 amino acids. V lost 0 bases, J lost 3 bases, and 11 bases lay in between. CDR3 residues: CATSRDRGGDYGYTF. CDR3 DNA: TGTGCCACCAGCAGAGATCGTGGGGGAGACTATGGCTACACCTTC.

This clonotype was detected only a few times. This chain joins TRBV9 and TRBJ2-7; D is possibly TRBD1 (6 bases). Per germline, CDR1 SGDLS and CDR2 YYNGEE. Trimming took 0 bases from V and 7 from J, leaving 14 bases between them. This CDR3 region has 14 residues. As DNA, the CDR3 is TGTGCCAGCAGCGTAGATGGGGGCTCAAAAGAGCAGTACTTC. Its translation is CASSVDGGSKEQYF.

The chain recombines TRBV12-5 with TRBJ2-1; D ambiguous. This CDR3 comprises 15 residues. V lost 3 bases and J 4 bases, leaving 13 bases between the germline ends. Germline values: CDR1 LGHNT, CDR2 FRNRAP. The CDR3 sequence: CASGFGSSRYNEQFF. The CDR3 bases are TGTGCTAGTGGTTTTGGGTCATCCCGATACAATGAGCAGTTCTTC.

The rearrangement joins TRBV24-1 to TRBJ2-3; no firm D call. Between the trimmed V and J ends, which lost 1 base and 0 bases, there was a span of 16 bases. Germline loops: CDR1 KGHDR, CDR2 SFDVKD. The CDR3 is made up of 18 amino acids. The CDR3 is CATSDLESGQVSTDTQYF. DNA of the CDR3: TGTGCCACCAGTGATTTAGAGTCCGGGCAGGTTAGCACAGATACGCAGTATTTT.

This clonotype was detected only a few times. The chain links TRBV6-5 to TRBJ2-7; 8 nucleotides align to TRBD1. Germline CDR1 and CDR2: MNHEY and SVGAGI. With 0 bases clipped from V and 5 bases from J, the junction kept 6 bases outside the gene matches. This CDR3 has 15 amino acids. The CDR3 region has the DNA TGTGCCAGCAGTTACTCGATGCAGGGGGCGCACGAGCAGTACTTC. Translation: CASSYSMQGAHEQYF.

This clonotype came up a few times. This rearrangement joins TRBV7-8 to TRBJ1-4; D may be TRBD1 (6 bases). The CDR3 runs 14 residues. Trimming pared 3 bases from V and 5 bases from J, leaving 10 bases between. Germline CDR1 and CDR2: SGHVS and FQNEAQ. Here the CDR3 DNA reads TGTGCCAGCAGCTTTGGACAGCCCAATGAAAAACTGTTTTTT. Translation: CASSFGQPNEKLFF.